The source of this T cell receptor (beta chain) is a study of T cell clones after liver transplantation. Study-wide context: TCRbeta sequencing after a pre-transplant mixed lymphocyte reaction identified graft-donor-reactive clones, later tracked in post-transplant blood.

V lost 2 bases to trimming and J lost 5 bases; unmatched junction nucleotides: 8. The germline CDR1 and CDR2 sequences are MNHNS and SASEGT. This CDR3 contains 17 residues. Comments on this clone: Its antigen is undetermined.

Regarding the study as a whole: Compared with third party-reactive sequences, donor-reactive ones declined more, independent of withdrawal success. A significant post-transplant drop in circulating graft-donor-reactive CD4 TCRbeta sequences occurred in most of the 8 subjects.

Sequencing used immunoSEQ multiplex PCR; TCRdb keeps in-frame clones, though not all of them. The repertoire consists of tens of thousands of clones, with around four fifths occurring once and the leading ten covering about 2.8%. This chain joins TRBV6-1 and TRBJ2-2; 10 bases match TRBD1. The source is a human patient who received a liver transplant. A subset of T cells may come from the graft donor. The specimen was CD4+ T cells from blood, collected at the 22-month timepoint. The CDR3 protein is CASSERSGQGETGELFF. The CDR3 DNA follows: TGTGCCAGCAGTGAACGTTCAGGACAGGGGGAAACCGGGGAGCTGTTTTTT.